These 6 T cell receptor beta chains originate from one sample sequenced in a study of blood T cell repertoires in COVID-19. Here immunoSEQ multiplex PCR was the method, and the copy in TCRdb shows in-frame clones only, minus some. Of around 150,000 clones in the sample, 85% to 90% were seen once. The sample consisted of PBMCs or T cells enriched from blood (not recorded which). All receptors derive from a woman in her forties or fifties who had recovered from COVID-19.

Here the CDR3 reads CASSLGRTWGTDTQYF. DNA of the CDR3: TGTGCCAGCAGCTTGGGCCGAACCTGGGGCACAGATACGCAGTATTTT. V and J are TRBV11-3 and TRBJ2-3; the D is unclear. CDR1 and CDR2 (germline): SGHNT, YENEEA. V was clipped by 3 bases and J by 1 base, with 14 bases between them. The CDR3 loop spans 16 amino acids.

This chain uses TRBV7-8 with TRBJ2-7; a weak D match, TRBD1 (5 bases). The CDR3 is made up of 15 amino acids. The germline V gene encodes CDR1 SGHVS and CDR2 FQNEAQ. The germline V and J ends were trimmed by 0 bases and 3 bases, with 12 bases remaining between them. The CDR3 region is CASSLAPAGNYEQYF. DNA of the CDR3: TGTGCCAGCAGCTTAGCCCCGGCAGGGAACTACGAGCAGTACTTC.

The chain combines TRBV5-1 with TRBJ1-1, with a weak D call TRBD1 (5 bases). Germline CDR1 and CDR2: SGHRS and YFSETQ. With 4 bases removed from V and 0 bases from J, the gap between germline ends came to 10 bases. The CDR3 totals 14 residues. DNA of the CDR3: TGCGCCAGCAGCGGTACAGGATTGAACACTGAAGCTTTCTTT. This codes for CASSGTGLNTEAFF.

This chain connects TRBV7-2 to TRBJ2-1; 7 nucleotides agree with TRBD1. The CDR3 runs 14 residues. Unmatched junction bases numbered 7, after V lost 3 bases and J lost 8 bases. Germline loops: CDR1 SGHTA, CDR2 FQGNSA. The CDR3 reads CASSFGTVYDEQFF. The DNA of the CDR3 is TGTGCCAGCAGCTTCGGGACAGTATACGATGAGCAGTTCTTC.

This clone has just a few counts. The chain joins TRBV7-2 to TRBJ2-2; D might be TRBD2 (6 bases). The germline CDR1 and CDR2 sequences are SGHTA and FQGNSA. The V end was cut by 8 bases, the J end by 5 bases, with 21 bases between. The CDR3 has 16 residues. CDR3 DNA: TGTGCCAGCCTCTCCCAGCGGGCACCCGGGACCGGGGAGCTGTTTTTT. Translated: CASLSQRAPGTGELFF.

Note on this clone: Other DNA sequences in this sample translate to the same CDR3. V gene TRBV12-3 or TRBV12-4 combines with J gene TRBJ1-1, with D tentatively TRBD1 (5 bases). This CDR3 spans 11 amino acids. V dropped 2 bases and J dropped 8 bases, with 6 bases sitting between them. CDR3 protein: CASSLRGEAFF. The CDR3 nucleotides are TGTGCCAGCAGTTTACGGGGGGAAGCTTTCTTT.